A selection of T cell receptor beta chains follows, all from one sample in a study of radiation and T cells in renal cell carcinoma. Some clones are missing from TCRdb's copy, which holds only in-frame ones; the method was immunoSEQ multiplex PCR. The data hold just under 150,000 clones, with 86% observed a single time. The sequencing used blood, collected from a patient whose treatment included radiotherapy and nephrectomy. These receptors all stem from a woman in her fifties or sixties with renal cell carcinoma. Both conserved end residues are part of each CDR3. D genes are given only for firm matches. Clone size is stated in some rows and not others, as once, few, many or a class when expanded.

j_call | d_call | v_call | clone_size | cdr3_aa | cdr3_nt
TRBJ1-1 | . | TRBV19 | once | CASSVGPVNTEAFF | TGTGCCAGTAGTGTAGGGCCAGTGAACACTGAAGCTTTCTTT
TRBJ2-7 | . | TRBV9 | . | CASSPLASGNYEQYF | TGTGCCAGCAGCCCTCTAGCGAGCGGAAACTACGAGCAGTACTTC
TRBJ2-7 | TRBD1 | TRBV28 | . | CASSRTGGGYEQYF | TGTGCCAGCAGTAGGACAGGGGGCGGCTACGAGCAGTACTTC
TRBJ2-3 | . | TRBV29-1 | . | CSVDRLDTQYF | TGCAGCGTTGATCGACTGGATACGCAGTATTTT
TRBJ1-6 | . | TRBV6-5 | . | CASSYTASRDSPLHF | TGTGCCAGCAGTTATACAGCCTCGCGGGATTCACCCCTCCACTTT
TRBJ1-5 | . | TRBV6-5 | . | CASSTLGGADQPQHF | TGTGCCAGCAGTACCCTGGGGGGGGCCGATCAGCCCCAGCATTTT
TRBJ1-6 | . | TRBV27 | . | CASTMWGFGSPLHF | TGTGCCAGCACGATGTGGGGATTTGGTTCACCCCTCCACTTT
TRBJ2-6 | . | TRBV5-1 | . | CASSLGAPGANVLTF | TGCGCCAGCAGCTTGGGGGCCCCTGGGGCCAACGTCCTGACTTTC
TRBJ2-5 | TRBD1 | TRBV28 | . | CASAGGQETQYF | TGTGCCAGCGCAGGGGGCCAAGAGACCCAGTACTTC
TRBJ1-1 | . | TRBV7-3 | . | CASSPGRTPAFF | TGCGCCAGCAGCCCAGGTAGGACTCCTGCTTTCTTT
TRBJ2-2 | . | TRBV6-1 | . | CASSEGPGGSGELFF | TGTGCCAGCAGTGAAGGGCCGGGCGGGTCCGGGGAGCTGTTTTTT
TRBJ1-5 | . | TRBV19 | . | CASSIGRGQPQHF | TGTGCCAGTAGTATTGGCAGGGGACAGCCCCAGCATTTT
TRBJ2-2 | TRBD2 | TRBV6-4 | few | CASTPGSGGEPGELFF | TGTGCCAGCACCCCCGGTAGCGGGGGTGAACCCGGGGAGCTGTTTTTT
TRBJ1-2 | . | TRBV18 | . | CASSPDLPGGYTF | TGTGCCAGCTCACCAGACCTGCCGGGTGGCTACACCTTC
TRBJ2-6 | . | TRBV6-1 | . | CASSVRDIDYSGANVLTF | TGTGCCAGCAGTGTCCGGGACATAGATTACTCTGGGGCCAACGTCCTGACTTTC
TRBJ1-3 | . | TRBV7-2 | . | CASSLGQPTNTIYF | TGTGCCAGCAGCTTAGGGCAGCCGACAAACACCATATATTTT
TRBJ1-5 | . | TRBV5-6 | . | CASTLRGASNQPQHF | TGTGCCAGCACCCTCCGGGGGGCGAGCAATCAGCCCCAGCATTTT
TRBJ1-1 | . | TRBV6-5 | . | CASSRDGANTEAFF | TGTGCCAGCAGCCGGGACGGAGCGAACACTGAAGCTTTCTTT
TRBJ2-1 | . | TRBV2 | . | CASSGTTPYEQFF | TGTGCCAGCAGCGGGACAACCCCATATGAGCAGTTCTTC
TRBJ1-4 | . | TRBV10-1 | few | CAPSEEKLFF | TGCGCCCCCTCAGAGGAAAAACTGTTTTTT
TRBJ2-1 | . | TRBV5-6 | . | CASKLGGAYNEQFF | TGTGCCAGCAAACTTGGAGGGGCCTACAATGAGCAGTTCTTC
TRBJ2-7 | TRBD2 | TRBV5-6 | . | CASSAGLDGSVQYF | TGTGCCAGCAGCGCCGGACTAGACGGCTCCGTGCAGTACTTC
TRBJ1-5 | . | TRBV19 | . | CASSLSENQPQHF | TGTGCCAGTAGCTTGTCGGAGAATCAGCCCCAGCATTTT
TRBJ1-3 | . | TRBV6-5 | . | CASSYSRWTEGNTIYF | TGTGCCAGCAGTTACTCACGGTGGACGGAAGGAAACACCATATATTTT
TRBJ1-5 | . | TRBV6-6 | few | CASSPGNQPQHF | TGTGCCAGCAGTCCGGGGAATCAGCCCCAGCATTTT
TRBJ1-2 | . | TRBV10-3 | . | CAISETGGGLLGGYTF | TGTGCCATCAGTGAGACGGGCGGAGGTTTACTAGGGGGCTACACCTTC
TRBJ1-2 | . | TRBV19 | . | CASSIGGGYTF | TGTGCCAGTAGTATAGGCGGTGGCTACACCTTC
TRBJ2-5 | . | TRBV10-3 | few | CAISVQETQYF | TGTGCCATCAGCGTGCAAGAGACCCAGTACTTC
TRBJ2-7 | . | TRBV5-6 | . | CASSLRDPYEQYF | TGTGCCAGCAGCTTGCGGGACCCCTACGAGCAGTACTTC
TRBJ2-5 | . | TRBV5-1 | . | CASSGGYQETQYF | TGCGCCAGCAGCGGGGGGTACCAAGAGACCCAGTACTTC
TRBJ1-1 | TRBD1 | TRBV7-9 | few | CASSVTGGLGEAFF | TGTGCCAGCAGCGTAACAGGGGGCTTGGGTGAAGCTTTCTTT
TRBJ2-7 | TRBD1 | TRBV6-5 | . | CASSYPGTGSNEQYF | TGTGCCAGCAGCTACCCCGGGACAGGGAGTAACGAGCAGTACTTC
TRBJ2-3 | TRBD1 | TRBV29-1 | . | CSAAGTAGRDTQYF | TGCAGCGCTGCCGGGACAGCAGGGCGCGATACGCAGTATTTT
TRBJ1-2 | . | TRBV19 | . | CASSMGSGGHYGYTF | TGTGCCAGTAGTATGGGCTCGGGGGGACACTATGGCTACACCTTC
TRBJ2-7 | . | TRBV7-2 | . | CASSAPGSTYEQYF | TGTGCCAGCAGCGCCCCCGGGTCCACCTACGAGCAGTACTTC
TRBJ1-1 | TRBD1 | TRBV5-4 | once | CASSRERGLGTEAFF | TGTGCCAGCAGCAGGGAGAGGGGGCTCGGCACTGAAGCTTTCTTT
TRBJ1-3 | . | TRBV5-6 | . | CASSLGHGSSGNTIYF | TGTGCCAGCAGCTTGGGACATGGGAGCTCTGGAAACACCATATATTTT
TRBJ1-1 | . | TRBV2 | . | CASRGDITEAFF | TGTGCCAGCAGAGGGGACATTACTGAAGCTTTCTTT
TRBJ1-1 | TRBD1 | TRBV5-1 | . | CASSSQQGGTTEAFF | TGCGCCAGCAGCTCGCAACAGGGGGGGACCACTGAAGCTTTCTTT
TRBJ1-1 | . | TRBV19 | . | CASSSQGATEAFF | TGTGCCAGTAGTTCACAGGGTGCGACTGAAGCTTTCTTT